This T cell receptor (delta chain) came from a study of gamma-delta chains in newborns, infants, children. Study context: Innate gammadelta T cells reportedly expand polyclonally right after birth, driven by microbial exposure, per the title.

TCRdb re-processed the reads via CATT. The profile covers around 6,000 delta-chain clones, with around 1.9% appearing a single time and 13% taken by the ten largest. This clone was picked up a small number of times. The germline V gene has CDR1 GEAIGNYY and CDR2 EKD. Trimming at V came to 1 base and at J to 2 bases, leaving 6 bases not matched to a gene. This CDR3 contains 18 residues. The chain links TRDV2 to TRDJ3; 8 bases are shared with TRDD3. The clonotype originates from a child who was a newborn, infant or young child, either healthy, febrile or measles-vaccinated (not recorded which). The source material was blood. The CDR3 region has the DNA TGTGCCTGTGACACTGGGGGATCCATGGCCTGGGACACCCGACAGATGTTTTTC. Residues: CACDTGGSMAWDTRQMFF.